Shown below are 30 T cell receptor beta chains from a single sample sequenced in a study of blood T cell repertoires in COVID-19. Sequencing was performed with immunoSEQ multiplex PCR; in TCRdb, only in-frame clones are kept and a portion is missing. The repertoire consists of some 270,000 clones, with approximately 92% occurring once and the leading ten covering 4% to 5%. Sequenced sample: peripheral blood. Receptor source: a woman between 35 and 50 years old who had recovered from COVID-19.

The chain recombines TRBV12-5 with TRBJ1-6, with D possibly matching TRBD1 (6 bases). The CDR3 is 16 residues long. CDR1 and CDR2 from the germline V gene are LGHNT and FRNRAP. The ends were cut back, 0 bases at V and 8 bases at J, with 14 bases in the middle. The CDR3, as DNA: TGTGCTAGTGGTTTGGTTATGGGGGCGCTGCATTCACCCCTCCACTTT. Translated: CASGLVMGALHSPLHF.

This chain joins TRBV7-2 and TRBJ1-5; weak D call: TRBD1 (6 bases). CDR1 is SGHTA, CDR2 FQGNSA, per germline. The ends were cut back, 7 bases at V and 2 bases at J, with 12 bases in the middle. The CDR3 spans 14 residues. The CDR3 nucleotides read TGTGCCAGCAACGGCGGGGGCGGCAATCAGCCCCAGCATTTT. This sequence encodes CASNGGGGNQPQHF.

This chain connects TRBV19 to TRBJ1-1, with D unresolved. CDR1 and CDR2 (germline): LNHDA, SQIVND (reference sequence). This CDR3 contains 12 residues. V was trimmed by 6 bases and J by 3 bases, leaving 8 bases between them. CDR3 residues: CASRYSYTEAFF. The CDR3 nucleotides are TGTGCCAGTAGGTACAGCTACACTGAAGCTTTCTTT.

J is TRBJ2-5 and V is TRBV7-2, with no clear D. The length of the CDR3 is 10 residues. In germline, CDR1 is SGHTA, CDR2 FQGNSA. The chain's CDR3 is CVEVLETQYF. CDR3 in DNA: TGTGTCGAGGTTTTGGAGACCCAGTACTTC.

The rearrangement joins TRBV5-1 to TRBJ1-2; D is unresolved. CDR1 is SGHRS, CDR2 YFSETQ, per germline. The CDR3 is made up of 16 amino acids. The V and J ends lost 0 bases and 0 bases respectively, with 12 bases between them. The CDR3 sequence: CASSLGIVRTNYGYTF. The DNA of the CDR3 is TGCGCCAGCAGCTTGGGTATAGTGCGAACTAACTATGGCTACACCTTC. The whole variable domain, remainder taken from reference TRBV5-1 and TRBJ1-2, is KAGVTQTPRYLIKTRGQQVTLSCSPISGHRSVSWYQQTPGQGLQFLFEYFSETQRNKGNFPGRFSGRQFSNSRSEMNVSTLELGDSALYLCASSLGIVRTNYGYTFGSGTRLTVV.

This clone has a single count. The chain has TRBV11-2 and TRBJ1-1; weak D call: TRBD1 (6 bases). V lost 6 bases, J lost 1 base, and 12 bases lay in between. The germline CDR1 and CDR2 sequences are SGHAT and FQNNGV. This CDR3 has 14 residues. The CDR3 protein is CASRVPGQNTEAFF. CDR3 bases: TGTGCCAGCAGGGTACCGGGACAGAACACTGAAGCTTTCTTT.

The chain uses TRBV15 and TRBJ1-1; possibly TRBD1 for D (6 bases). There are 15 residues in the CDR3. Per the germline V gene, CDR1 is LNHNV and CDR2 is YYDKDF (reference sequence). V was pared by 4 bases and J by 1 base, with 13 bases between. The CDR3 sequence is CATSTRQAANTEAFF. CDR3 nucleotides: TGTGCCACCAGCACCCGACAGGCCGCGAACACTGAAGCTTTCTTT.

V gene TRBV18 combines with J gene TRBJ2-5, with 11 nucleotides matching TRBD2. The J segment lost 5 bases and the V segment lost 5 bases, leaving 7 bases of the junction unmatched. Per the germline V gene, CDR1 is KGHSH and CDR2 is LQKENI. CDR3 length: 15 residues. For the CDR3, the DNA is TGTGCCAGCTCAAGGGGACTAGCGGTTCTGGAGACCCAGTACTTC. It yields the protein CASSRGLAVLETQYF.

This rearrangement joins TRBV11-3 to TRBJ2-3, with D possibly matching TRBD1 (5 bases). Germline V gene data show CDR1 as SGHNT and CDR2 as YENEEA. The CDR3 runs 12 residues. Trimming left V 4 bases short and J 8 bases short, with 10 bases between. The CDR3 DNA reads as TGTGCCAGCAGCTCTTCTAGGGGTACGCAGTATTTT. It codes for CASSSSRGTQYF.

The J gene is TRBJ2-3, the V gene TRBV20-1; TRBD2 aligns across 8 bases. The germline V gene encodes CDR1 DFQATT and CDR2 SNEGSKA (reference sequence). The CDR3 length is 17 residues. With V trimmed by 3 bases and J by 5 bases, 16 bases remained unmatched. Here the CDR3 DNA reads TGCAGTGCTAGTGGTATAGGGTCTAGCGGGCTCGAAGATACGCAGTATTTT. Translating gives CSASGIGSSGLEDTQYF.

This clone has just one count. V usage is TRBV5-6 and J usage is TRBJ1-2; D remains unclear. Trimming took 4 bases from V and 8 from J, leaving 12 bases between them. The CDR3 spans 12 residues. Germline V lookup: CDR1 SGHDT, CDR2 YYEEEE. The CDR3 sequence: CASSPEEGGYTF. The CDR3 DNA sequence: TGTGCCAGCAGCCCGGAGGAAGGGGGCTACACCTTC.

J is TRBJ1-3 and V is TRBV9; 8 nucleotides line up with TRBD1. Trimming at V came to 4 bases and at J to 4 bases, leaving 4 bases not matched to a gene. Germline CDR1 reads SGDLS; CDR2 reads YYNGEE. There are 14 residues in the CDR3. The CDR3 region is CASSLTGAGNTIYF. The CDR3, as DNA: TGTGCCAGCAGCTTGACAGGGGCAGGAAACACCATATATTTT.

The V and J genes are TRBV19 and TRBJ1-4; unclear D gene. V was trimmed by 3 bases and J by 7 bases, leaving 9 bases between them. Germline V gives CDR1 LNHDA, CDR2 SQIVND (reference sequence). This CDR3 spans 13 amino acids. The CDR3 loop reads CASSILTGEKLFF. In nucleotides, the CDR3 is TGTGCCAGTAGTATTCTAACGGGTGAAAAACTGTTTTTT. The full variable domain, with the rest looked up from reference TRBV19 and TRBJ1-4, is DGGITQSPKYLFRKEGQNVTLSCEQNLNHDAMYWYRQDPGQGLRLIYYSQIVNDFQKGDIAEGYSVSREKKESFPLTVTSAQKNPTAFYLCASSILTGEKLFFGSGTQLSVL.

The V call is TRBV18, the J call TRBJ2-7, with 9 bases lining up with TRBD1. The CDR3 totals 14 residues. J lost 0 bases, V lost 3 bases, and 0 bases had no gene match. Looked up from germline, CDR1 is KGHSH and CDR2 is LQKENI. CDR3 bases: TGTGCCAGCTCACCGACAGGGGGCTCCTACGAGCAGTACTTC. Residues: CASSPTGGSYEQYF.

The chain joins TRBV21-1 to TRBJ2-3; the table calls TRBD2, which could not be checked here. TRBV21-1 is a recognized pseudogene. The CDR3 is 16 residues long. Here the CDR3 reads CASSGSGTNWSDTQYF. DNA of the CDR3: TGTGCCAGCAGTGGTAGCGGGACCAACTGGTCGGATACGCAGTATTTT.

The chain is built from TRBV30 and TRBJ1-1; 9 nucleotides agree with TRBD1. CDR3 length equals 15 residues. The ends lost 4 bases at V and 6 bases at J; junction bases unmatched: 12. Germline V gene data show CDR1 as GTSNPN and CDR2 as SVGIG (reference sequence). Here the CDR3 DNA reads TGTGCCTGGATCAACCTCCCGGGACAGGGTTCTGAAGCTTTCTTT. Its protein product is CAWINLPGQGSEAFF.

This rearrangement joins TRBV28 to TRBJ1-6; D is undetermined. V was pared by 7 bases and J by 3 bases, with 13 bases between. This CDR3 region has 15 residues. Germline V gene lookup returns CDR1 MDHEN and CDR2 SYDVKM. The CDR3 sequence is CASTGGSDYNSPLHF. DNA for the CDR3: TGTGCCAGCACCGGAGGATCAGACTATAATTCACCCCTCCACTTT.

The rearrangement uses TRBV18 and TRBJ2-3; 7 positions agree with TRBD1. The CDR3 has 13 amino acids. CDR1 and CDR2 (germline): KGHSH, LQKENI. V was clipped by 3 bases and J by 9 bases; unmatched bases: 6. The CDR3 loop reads CASSPSNRGTQYF. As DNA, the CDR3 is TGTGCCAGCTCACCTAGCAACAGGGGAACGCAGTATTTT.

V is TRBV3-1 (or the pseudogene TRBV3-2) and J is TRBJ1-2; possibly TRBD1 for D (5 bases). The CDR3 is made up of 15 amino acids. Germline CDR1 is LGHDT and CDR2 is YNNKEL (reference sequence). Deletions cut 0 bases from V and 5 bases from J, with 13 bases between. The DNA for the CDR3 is TGTGCCAGCAGCCAAGATGGCCGGGACTATTATGGCTACACCTTC. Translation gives CASSQDGRDYYGYTF.

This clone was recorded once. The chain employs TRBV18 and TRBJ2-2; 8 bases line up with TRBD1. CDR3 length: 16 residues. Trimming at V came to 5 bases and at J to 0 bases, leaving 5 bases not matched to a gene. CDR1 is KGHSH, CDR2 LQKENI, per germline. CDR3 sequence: CASSAQGQANTGELFF. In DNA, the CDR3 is TGTGCCAGCTCAGCCCAGGGACAGGCGAACACCGGGGAGCTGTTTTTT.

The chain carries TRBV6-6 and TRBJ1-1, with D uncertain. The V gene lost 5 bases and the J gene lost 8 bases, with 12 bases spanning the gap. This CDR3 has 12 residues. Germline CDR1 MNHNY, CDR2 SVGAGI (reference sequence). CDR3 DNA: TGTGCCAGCAGTCTCACTCCCGTGGAAGCTTTCTTT. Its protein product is CASSLTPVEAFF.

Here the CDR3 reads CATSGEGQGVGGYTF. DNA for the CDR3: TGTGCCACCAGCGGGGAGGGACAGGGGGTTGGTGGCTACACCTTC. The chain combines TRBV15 with TRBJ1-2; 11 bases map to TRBD1. This CDR3 spans 15 amino acids. Germline V gene sequence: CDR1 LNHNV, CDR2 YYDKDF (reference sequence). Unmatched junction bases numbered 9, after V lost 5 bases and J lost 7 bases.

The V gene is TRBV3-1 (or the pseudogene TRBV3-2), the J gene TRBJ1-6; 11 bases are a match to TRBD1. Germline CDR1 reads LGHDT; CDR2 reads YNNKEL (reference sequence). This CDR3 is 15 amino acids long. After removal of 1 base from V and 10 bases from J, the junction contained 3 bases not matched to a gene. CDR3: CASSQGTGGRSPLHF. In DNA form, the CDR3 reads TGTGCCAGCAGCCAAGGGACAGGGGGCCGGTCACCCCTCCACTTT.

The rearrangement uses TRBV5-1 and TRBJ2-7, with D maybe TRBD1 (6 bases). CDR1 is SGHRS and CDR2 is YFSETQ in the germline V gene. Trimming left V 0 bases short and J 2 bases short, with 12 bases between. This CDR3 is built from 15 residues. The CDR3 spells CASSLVGAPTYEQYF. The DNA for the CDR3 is TGCGCCAGCAGCTTGGTGGGGGCGCCGACCTACGAGCAGTACTTC.

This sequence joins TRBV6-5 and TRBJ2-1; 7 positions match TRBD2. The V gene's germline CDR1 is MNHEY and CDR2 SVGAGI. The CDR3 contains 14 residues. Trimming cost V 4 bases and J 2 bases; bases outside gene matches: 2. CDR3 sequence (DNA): TGTGCCAGCAGTTCTAGCGGCACCTACAATGAGCAGTTCTTC. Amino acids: CASSSSGTYNEQFF.

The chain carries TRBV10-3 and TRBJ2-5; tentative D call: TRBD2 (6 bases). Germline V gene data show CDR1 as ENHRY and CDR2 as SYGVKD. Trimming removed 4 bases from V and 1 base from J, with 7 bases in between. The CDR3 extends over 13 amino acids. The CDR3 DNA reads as TGTGCCATCAGTGCGACTAGCCAAGAGACCCAGTACTTC. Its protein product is CAISATSQETQYF.

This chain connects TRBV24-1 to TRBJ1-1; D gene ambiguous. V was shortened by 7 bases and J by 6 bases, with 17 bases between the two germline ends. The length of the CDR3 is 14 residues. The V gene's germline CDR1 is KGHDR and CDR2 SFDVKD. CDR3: CATRSTGVIAEAFF. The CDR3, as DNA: TGTGCCACCAGGTCGACCGGGGTTATCGCTGAAGCTTTCTTT.

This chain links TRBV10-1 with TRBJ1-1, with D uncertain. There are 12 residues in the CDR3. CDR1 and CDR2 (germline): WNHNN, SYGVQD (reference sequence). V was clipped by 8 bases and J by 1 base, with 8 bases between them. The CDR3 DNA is TGCGCCAGCGTCCGGGGGAACACTGAAGCTTTCTTT. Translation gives CASVRGNTEAFF.

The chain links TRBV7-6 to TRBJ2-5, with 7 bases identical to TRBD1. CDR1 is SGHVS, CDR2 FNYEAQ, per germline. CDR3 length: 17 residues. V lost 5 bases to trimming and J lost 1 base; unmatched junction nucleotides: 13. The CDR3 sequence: CASSRTNDRVVQETQYF. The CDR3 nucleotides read TGTGCCAGCAGCCGAACAAATGACAGGGTTGTCCAAGAGACCCAGTACTTC.

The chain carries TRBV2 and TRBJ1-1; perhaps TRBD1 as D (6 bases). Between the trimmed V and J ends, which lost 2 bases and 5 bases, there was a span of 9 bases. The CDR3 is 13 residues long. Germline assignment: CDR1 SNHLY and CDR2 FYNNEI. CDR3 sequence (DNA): TGTGCCAGCAGTGAACAGGGGCCAACTGAAGCTTTCTTT. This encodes CASSEQGPTEAFF.